This T cell receptor beta chain was identified during a study of shared clonotypes between healthy human individuals. Whole-study results and caveats: Naive CD4 clonotype sharing across a few donors was around 5.5%. In the sorted subsets, rarefaction showed sequencing was incomplete despite large depth. Genetic and exposure-history diversity was limited by the small donor number.

Every donor was a Caucasian adult from Nashville, Tennessee. Comment on this clone: Its antigen is unidentified.

Germline CDR1 SGHTA, CDR2 FQGTGA. Trimming removed 2 bases from V and 15 bases from J, with 17 bases in between. This CDR3 comprises 13 residues. Assay used: immunoSEQ multiplex PCR; TCRdb lists only in-frame clones, some missing. The table lists roughly 330,000 clones, 74% of them singletons, with 10% in the top ten. The chain combines TRBV7-3 with TRBJ2-4; possible D gene TRBD2, 5 bases. Sequencing was carried out using memory CD4+ T cells sorted from blood. Subset defined: CD45RA-negative fraction. The receptor's source is a man aged 25-40 years in good health. Written as DNA, the CDR3 is TGTGCCAGCAGCTTAGAGCCAGCGGACCGTAGGTACTTC. It codes for CASSLEPADRRYF.